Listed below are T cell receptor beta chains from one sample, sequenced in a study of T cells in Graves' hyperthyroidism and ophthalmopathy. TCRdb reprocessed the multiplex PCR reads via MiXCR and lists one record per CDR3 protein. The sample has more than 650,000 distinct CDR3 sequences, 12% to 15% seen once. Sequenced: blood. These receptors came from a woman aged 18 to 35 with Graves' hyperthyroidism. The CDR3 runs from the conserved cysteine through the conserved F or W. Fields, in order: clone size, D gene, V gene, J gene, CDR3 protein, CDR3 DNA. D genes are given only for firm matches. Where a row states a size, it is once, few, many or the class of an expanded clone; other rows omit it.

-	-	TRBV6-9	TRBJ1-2	CASTAAGYGYTF	TGTGCCAGCACAGCGGCGGGCTATGGCTACACCTTC
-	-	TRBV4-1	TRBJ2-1	CASSQNQYEQFF	TGCGCCAGCAGCCAGAACCAATATGAGCAGTTCTTC
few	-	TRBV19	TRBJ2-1	CASSIVPRYNEQFF	TGTGCCAGTAGTATAGTCCCCAGATACAATGAGCAGTTCTTC
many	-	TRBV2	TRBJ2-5	CASRKTEQETQYF	TGTGCCAGCAGAAAGACAGAACAAGAGACCCAGTACTTC
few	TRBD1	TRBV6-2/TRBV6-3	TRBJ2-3	CASRTTGGGTDTQYF	TGTGCCAGCAGAACGACAGGGGGTGGCACAGATACGCAGTATTTT
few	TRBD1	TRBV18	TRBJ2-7	CASSPTGVRNYEQYF	TGTGCCAGCTCACCTACAGGGGTAAGAAACTACGAGCAGTACTTC
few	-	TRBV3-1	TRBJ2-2	CASRDHIAASSNTGELFF	TGTGCCAGCAGGGACCACATAGCGGCTAGTTCGAACACCGGGGAGCTGTTTTTT
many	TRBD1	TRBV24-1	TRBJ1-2	CATSDTGTGAYGYTF	TGTGCCACCAGTGATACCGGGACAGGGGCCTATGGCTACACCTTC
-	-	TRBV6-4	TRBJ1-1	CASRPLLNTEAFF	TGTGCCAGCAGGCCGCTTCTGAACACTGAAGCTTTCTTT
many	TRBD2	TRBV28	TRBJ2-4	CASSLLRGVLAKNIQYF	TGTGCCAGCAGCTTGCTACGGGGGGTCCTAGCCAAAAACATTCAGTACTTC
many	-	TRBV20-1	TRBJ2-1	CSAQTGNSYNEQFF	TGCAGTGCTCAAACTGGGAACTCCTACAATGAGCAGTTCTTC
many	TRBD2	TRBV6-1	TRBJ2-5	CASSPGTSGLVTQYF	TGTGCCAGCAGCCCCGGGACTAGCGGCCTTGTGACCCAGTACTTC
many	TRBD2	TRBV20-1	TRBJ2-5	CSATRGTSGLKETQYF	TGCAGTGCTACGCGCGGGACTAGCGGGTTGAAGGAGACCCAGTACTTC
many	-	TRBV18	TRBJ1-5	CASSRTGNNQPQHF	TGTGCCAGCTCACGAACAGGGAACAATCAGCCCCAGCATTTT
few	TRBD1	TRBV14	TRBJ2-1	CASSQDHPGQGSVHNEQFF	TGTGCCAGCAGCCAAGACCATCCGGGACAGGGTTCCGTCCACAATGAGCAGTTCTTC
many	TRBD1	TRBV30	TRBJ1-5	CAWSAGGLQPQHF	TGTGCCTGGAGTGCAGGGGGCCTTCAGCCCCAGCATTTT
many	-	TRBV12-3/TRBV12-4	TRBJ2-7	CASSLYGRSYEQYF	TGTGCCAGCAGTTTATACGGGCGCTCCTACGAGCAGTACTTC
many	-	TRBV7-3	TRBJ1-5	CASSFSTGDQPQHF	TGTGCCAGCAGCTTCTCGACAGGAGATCAGCCCCAGCATTTT
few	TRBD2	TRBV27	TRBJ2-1	CASSKLGTSRNEQFF	TGTGCCAGCAGTAAACTCGGGACTAGTCGAAATGAGCAGTTCTTC
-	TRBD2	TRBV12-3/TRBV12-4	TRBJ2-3	CASSAPGLAVPTDTQYF	TGTGCCAGCAGTGCTCCGGGACTAGCGGTTCCCACAGATACGCAGTATTTT
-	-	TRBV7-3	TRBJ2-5	CASSLVRLMEDPKETQYF	TGTGCCAGCAGCTTAGTTAGGCTCATGGAAGATCCAAAAGAGACCCAGTACTTC
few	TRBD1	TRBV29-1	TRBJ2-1	CSVRYRGRNLADGYNEQFF	TGCAGCGTTAGATACAGGGGGCGTAATCTAGCGGACGGTTACAATGAGCAGTTCTTC
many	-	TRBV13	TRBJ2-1	CASSSYPGEAEQFF	TGTGCCAGCAGCTCTTATCCCGGAGAGGCCGAGCAGTTCTTC
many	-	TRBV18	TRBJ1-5	CASSPDGQPQHF	TGTGCCAGCTCACCAGACGGTCAGCCCCAGCATTTT
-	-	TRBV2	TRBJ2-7	CASGLGEQYF	TGTGCCAGCGGGCTCGGCGAGCAGTACTTC
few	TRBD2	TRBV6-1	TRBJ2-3	CASSGTSGRIPDTQYF	TGTGCCAGCAGTGGGACTAGCGGGAGGATTCCAGATACGCAGTATTTT
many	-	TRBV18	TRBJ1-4	CASSIRQWDEKLFF	TGTGCCAGCTCAATCCGACAGTGGGATGAAAAACTGTTTTTT
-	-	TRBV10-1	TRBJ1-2	CASSESPGELGGYTF	TGCGCCAGCAGTGAGTCGCCAGGGGAGTTGGGTGGCTACACCTTC
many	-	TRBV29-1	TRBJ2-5	CSVEGAWETQYF	TGCAGCGTTGAAGGGGCATGGGAGACCCAGTACTTC
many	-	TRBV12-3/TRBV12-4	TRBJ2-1	CAISGANNEQFF	TGTGCCATCTCAGGGGCTAACAATGAGCAGTTCTTC
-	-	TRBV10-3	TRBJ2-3	CARRTGDTDTQYF	TGTGCCAGGAGGACGGGAGACACAGATACGCAGTATTTT
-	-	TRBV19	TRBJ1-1	CASSRNRGVDTEALF	TGTGCCAGTAGTAGGAACCGCGGGGTGGACACTGAAGCTCTCTTT
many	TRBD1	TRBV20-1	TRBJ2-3	CSATPRTGRTDTQYF	TGCAGTGCTACTCCCCGGACAGGGCGCACAGATACGCAGTATTTT
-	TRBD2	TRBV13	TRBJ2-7	CASSTRLAGGEEQYF	TGTGCCAGCAGCACCCGACTAGCGGGAGGAGAAGAGCAGTACTTC
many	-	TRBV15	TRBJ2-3	CATSPGIADTQYF	TGTGCCACCAGCCCCGGAATAGCAGATACGCAGTATTTT
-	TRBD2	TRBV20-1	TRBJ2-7	CSARDFLAGSSYEQYF	TGCAGTGCTAGAGATTTTCTAGCGGGATCTTCCTACGAGCAGTACTTC
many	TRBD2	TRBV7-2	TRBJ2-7	CASGHKRGRYYEQYF	TGTGCCAGCGGACATAAGCGGGGGAGGTACTACGAGCAGTACTTC
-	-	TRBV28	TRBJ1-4	CASSGVEKLFF	TGTGCCAGCAGTGGGGTAGAAAAACTGTTTTTT
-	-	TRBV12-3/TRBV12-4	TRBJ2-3	CASRTGDYSSTDTQYF	TGTGCCAGCAGAACAGGGGACTATTCTTCCACAGATACGCAGTATTTT
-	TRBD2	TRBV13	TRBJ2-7	CASSLTSASGPTYEQYF	TGTGCCAGCAGCTTAACCTCGGCTAGCGGGCCCACCTACGAGCAGTACTTC
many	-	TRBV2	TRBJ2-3	CASSESTDTQYF	TGTGCCAGCAGTGAATCCACAGATACGCAGTATTTT
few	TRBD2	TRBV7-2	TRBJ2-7	CASSFFPGTSGNEQYF	TGTGCCAGCAGCTTTTTTCCGGGGACTAGCGGGAACGAGCAGTACTTC
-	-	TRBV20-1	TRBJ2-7	CSARVAGILYEQYF	TGCAGTGCTAGAGTGGCAGGAATCCTCTACGAGCAGTACTTC
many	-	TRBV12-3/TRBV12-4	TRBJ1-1	CASSLDYRTFF	TGTGCCAGCAGTTTGGACTACCGTACTTTCTTT
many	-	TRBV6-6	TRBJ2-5	CASSYSGTTQETQYF	TGTGCCAGCAGTTACTCCGGGACAACTCAAGAGACCCAGTACTTC
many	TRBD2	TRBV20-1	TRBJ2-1	CSAQTSGSMNEQFF	TGCAGTGCCCAGACTAGCGGGAGTATGAATGAGCAGTTCTTC
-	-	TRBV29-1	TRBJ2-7	CSATQQGYEQYF	TGCAGTGCAACCCAACAGGGCTACGAGCAGTACTTC
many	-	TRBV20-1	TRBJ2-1	CSAYRNEQFF	TGCAGTGCGTACCGGAATGAGCAGTTCTTC
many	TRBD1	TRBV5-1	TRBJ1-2	CASSFGTGAVSSGYTF	TGCGCCAGCAGCTTCGGGACAGGGGCAGTGTCTAGTGGCTACACCTTC
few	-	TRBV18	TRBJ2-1	CASSPPGRGNYNEQFF	TGTGCCAGCTCACCACCGGGGAGGGGGAACTACAATGAGCAGTTCTTC
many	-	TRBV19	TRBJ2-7	CASGKDTDYEQYF	TGTGCCAGCGGGAAGGACACCGACTACGAGCAGTACTTC
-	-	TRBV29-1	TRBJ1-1	CSVVLFMNTEAFF	TGCAGCGTTGTTCTTTTCATGAACACTGAAGCTTTCTTT
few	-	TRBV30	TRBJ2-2	CASMRLGLNTGELFF	TGTGCCAGCATGCGACTGGGACTCAACACCGGGGAGCTGTTTTTT
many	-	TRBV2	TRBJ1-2	CASSQGSTATNGYTF	TGTGCCAGCAGCCAAGGAAGCACAGCAACTAATGGCTACACCTTC
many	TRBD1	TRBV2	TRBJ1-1	CASRDRFTEAFF	TGTGCCAGCCGGGACAGATTCACTGAAGCTTTCTTT